This is a list of T cell receptor beta chains from one sample in a study of T cells in Graves' hyperthyroidism and ophthalmopathy. MiXCR, applied by TCRdb to the multiplex PCR reads, yields one record per CDR3 protein. The data show about 640,000 distinct CDR3 sequences, roughly 20% seen once. The material sequenced was blood. The source of these receptors is a man aged 25-45 years with Graves' ophthalmopathy. CDR3s include the opening cysteine and the closing phenylalanine or tryptophan. The D gene is left open where the match is weak. For some rows the clone size is stated as once, few or many, or as a class when expanded; others skip it.

V: TRBV11-3
D: TRBD2
size: few
J: TRBJ2-2
DNA: TGTGCCAGCGGAGCGGGGGGAGAAACCGGGGAGCTGTTTTTT
CDR3: CASGAGGETGELFF

V: TRBV30
D: NA
size: many
J: TRBJ2-1
DNA: TGTGCCTGGAGTCGCACTGATGAGCAGTTCTTC
CDR3: CAWSRTDEQFF

V: TRBV5-1
D: NA
size: many
J: TRBJ2-1
DNA: TGCGCCAGCAGCTTGGGTGGCCCCAGCAATGAGCAGTTCTTC
CDR3: CASSLGGPSNEQFF

V: TRBV7-9
D: TRBD1
size: NA
J: TRBJ2-7
DNA: TGTGCCAGCAGCCGGGGGACAGGGCCCGAGCAGTACTTC
CDR3: CASSRGTGPEQYF

V: TRBV4-3
D: TRBD2
size: few
J: TRBJ2-3
DNA: TGCGCCAGCAGCCAAAAAGCGGGAACAGATACGCAGTATTTT
CDR3: CASSQKAGTDTQYF

V: TRBV15
D: NA
size: NA
J: TRBJ1-4
DNA: TGTGCCACCAGCAGAGATTCTGTGGTGTTAGGAACTAATGAAAAACTGTTTTTT
CDR3: CATSRDSVVLGTNEKLFF

V: TRBV30
D: TRBD1
size: NA
J: TRBJ1-5
DNA: TGTGCCTGGAGGACAGGGGGGAACAATCAGCCCCAGCATTTT
CDR3: CAWRTGGNNQPQHF

V: TRBV7-9
D: NA
size: few
J: TRBJ2-5
DNA: TGTGCCAGCAGCTTGCCGCCAGGGGTAGAGACCCAGTACTTC
CDR3: CASSLPPGVETQYF

V: TRBV20-1
D: NA
size: NA
J: TRBJ1-5
DNA: TGCAGTGCTGGGGTTCCTCAGCCCCAGCATTTT
CDR3: CSAGVPQPQHF

V: TRBV30
D: NA
size: NA
J: TRBJ1-2
DNA: TGTGCCTGGACCCGGACAGCGAACTATGGCTACACCTTC
CDR3: CAWTRTANYGYTF